These 29 T cell receptor beta chains came from one sample sequenced in a study of blood T cell repertoires in COVID-19 (dated by TCRdb to 2020 to 2021). The library was obtained by the immunoSEQ multiplex PCR assay. TCRdb re-hosts the immuneACCESS table, in-frame sequences only. Its copies lack some clones; in the studies checked, an unresolved V gene accounts for under half of them, and the cause for the rest is not known. This sample comprises roughly 250,000 clones, around nine tenths of them detected only once. 2.1% of the sample is taken by the ten largest. Source material: peripheral blood. Receptor source: a woman aged 40 to 50 who had recovered from COVID-19.

Only one count was recorded for this clone. The chain carries TRBV11-2 and TRBJ2-7; 11 bases agree with TRBD2. The V and J ends lost 0 bases and 7 bases, in that order; junction bases with no gene match: 5. The CDR3 is 15 residues long. The germline V gene encodes CDR1 SGHAT and CDR2 FQNNGV. The CDR3 coding sequence is TGTGCCAGCAGCTTAGAGGGACTAGCGGCTGGGGAGCAGTACTTC. Amino acids: CASSLEGLAAGEQYF.

V is TRBV6-2 or TRBV6-3 and J is TRBJ1-5, with unresolved D. V was cut by 0 bases and J by 0 bases, with 12 bases left in between. Germline assignment: CDR1 MNHEY and CDR2 SVGEGT. This CDR3 is 17 amino acids long. Here the CDR3 reads CASSYSSGEHSNQPQHF. The CDR3, as DNA: TGTGCCAGCAGTTACTCATCCGGAGAGCATAGCAATCAGCCCCAGCATTTT.

This chain uses TRBV7-2 with TRBJ2-3, with 7 bases aligning to TRBD2. Germline values: CDR1 SGHTA, CDR2 FQGNSA. V lost 1 base, J lost 2 bases, and 6 bases stayed unmatched. This CDR3 contains 16 residues. The CDR3 DNA sequence: TGTGCCAGCAGCTTAGAGGTAGCGGGTCTCACAGATACGCAGTATTTT. Residues: CASSLEVAGLTDTQYF.

CDR3 sequence (DNA): TGTGCCAGCAGTTCGGACAGGGGCGGGAATTCACCCCTCCACTTT. Amino acid sequence: CASSSDRGGNSPLHF. This chain uses TRBV27 with TRBJ1-6; 9 bases line up with TRBD1. V lost 4 bases and J lost 7; bases outside the gene matches: 5. Germline CDR1 reads MNHEY; CDR2 reads SMNVEV (reference sequence). The CDR3 length is 15 residues.

CDR3 in DNA: TGTGCCAGCTCACGAGATCAGGGGATGGACACCGGGGAGCTGTTTTTT. It codes for CASSRDQGMDTGELFF. The chain links TRBV18 to TRBJ2-2, with D possibly TRBD1 on 6 matching bases. The CDR3 is 16 amino acids. Deletions cut 4 bases from V and 3 bases from J, with 15 bases between. CDR1 is KGHSH, CDR2 LQKENI, per germline. Full variable domain (missing parts from reference TRBV18 and TRBJ2-2): NAGVMQNPRHLVRRRGQEARLRCSPMKGHSHVYWYRQLPEEGLKFMVYLQKENIIDESGMPKERFSAEFPKEGPSILRIQQVVRGDSAAYFCASSRDQGMDTGELFFGEGSRLTVL.

This rearrangement joins TRBV7-9 to TRBJ1-2; D gene ambiguous. Deletions cut 4 bases from V and 4 bases from J, with 10 bases between. This CDR3 contains 13 residues. From germline, CDR1 is SEHNR and CDR2 FQNEAQ (reference sequence). The CDR3 spells CASSSVNPYGYTF. In nucleotides, the CDR3 is TGTGCCAGCAGCTCGGTGAACCCCTATGGCTACACCTTC.

The rearrangement links TRBV11-3 to TRBJ2-1; D may be TRBD2 (6 bases). The CDR3 spans 15 residues. Germline lookup yields CDR1 SGHNT and CDR2 YENEEA. V dropped 1 base and J dropped 6 bases, with 13 bases sitting between them. CDR3 protein: CASSLVLTSFNEQFF. For the CDR3, the DNA is TGTGCCAGCAGCTTAGTCCTGACTAGTTTCAATGAGCAGTTCTTC.

The chain combines TRBV5-8 with TRBJ2-5, with D maybe TRBD1 (5 bases). Germline values: CDR1 SGHTS, CDR2 YDEGEE. The CDR3 covers 15 residues. Trimming shortened V by 0 bases and J by 1 base, and 10 bases separated the two germline ends. CDR3 residues: CASSLGQGLQETQYF. CDR3 nucleotides: TGTGCCAGCAGCTTGGGTCAGGGTCTCCAAGAGACCCAGTACTTC.

The chain carries TRBV15 and TRBJ1-4; D call uncertain. The CDR3 extends over 13 amino acids. The V end lost 0 bases, the J end lost 6 bases, and 5 bases lay between the germline ends. CDR1 is LNHNV, CDR2 YYDKDF, per germline (reference sequence). The CDR3 nucleotides are TGTGCCACCAGCAGAGATCTCTATGAAAAACTGTTTTTT. It translates to CATSRDLYEKLFF.

This clone is a singleton in its sample. V and J are TRBV7-2 and TRBJ2-7, with D perhaps matching TRBD2 (6 bases). Trimming pared 4 bases from V and 3 bases from J, leaving 13 bases between. CDR3 length equals 14 residues. CDR1 is SGHTA, CDR2 FQGNSA, per germline. The DNA of the CDR3 is TGTGCCAGCAGCTCCCCAGGGACTGGCTACGAGCAGTACTTC. Encoded protein: CASSSPGTGYEQYF.

J is TRBJ2-5 and V is TRBV21-1; the tabulated D call, TRBD2, remains unverified against the DNA. TRBV21-1 is recorded as a pseudogene. The CDR3 totals 18 residues. This CDR3 is CASSPGGVAGGRGETQYF. As DNA, the CDR3 is TGTGCCAGCAGCCCGGGGGGGGTAGCGGGAGGTAGGGGAGAGACCCAGTACTTC.

The rearrangement uses TRBV9 and TRBJ2-5; 11 bases align to TRBD2. CDR3 size: 18 residues. The germline V gene has CDR1 SGDLS and CDR2 YYNGEE. After removal of 0 bases from V and 0 bases from J, the junction contained 7 bases not matched to a gene. The CDR3 nucleotides are TGTGCCAGCAGCGTAGGAGGTCTAGCGGGAGGATACCAAGAGACCCAGTACTTC. Encoded protein: CASSVGGLAGGYQETQYF.

J is TRBJ2-1 and V is TRBV27; 7 nucleotides match TRBD2. The germline gives CDR1 MNHEY, CDR2 SMNVEV (reference sequence). V shed 5 bases and J 6 bases; nucleotides not matched to a gene: 4. This CDR3 spans 13 amino acids. DNA for the CDR3: TGTGCCAGCAGTCCGGGGAGGGTCAATGAGCAGTTCTTC. It yields the protein CASSPGRVNEQFF.

The CDR3 sequence: CAISESAGGTGNTIYF. DNA for the CDR3: TGTGCCATCAGTGAGTCGGCAGGGGGCACTGGAAACACCATATATTTT. The V gene is TRBV10-3, the J gene TRBJ1-3; 8 positions agree with TRBD1. V shed 0 bases and J 2 bases; nucleotides not matched to a gene: 3. The CDR3 has 16 amino acids. Germline assignment: CDR1 ENHRY and CDR2 SYGVKD.

V is TRBV5-1 and J is TRBJ1-3; possible D gene TRBD1, 6 bases. V shed 4 bases and J shed 2 bases, with 13 bases lying between them. Germline lookup yields CDR1 SGHRS and CDR2 YFSETQ. The CDR3 is made up of 15 amino acids. CDR3 loop: CASSIGQRTGNTIYF. In nucleotides, the CDR3 is TGCGCCAGCAGCATAGGACAGCGGACTGGAAACACCATATATTTT.

The genes are TRBV19 and TRBJ2-1; possibly TRBD2 for D (6 bases). This CDR3 region has 15 residues. Germline V lookup: CDR1 LNHDA, CDR2 SQIVND (reference sequence). V was trimmed by 5 bases and J by 8 bases, leaving 19 bases between them. The CDR3 nucleotides read TGTGCCAGTAGTCCACTCCGTGGGGGAGGAGATGAGCAGTTCTTC. As protein: CASSPLRGGGDEQFF.

The chain is built from TRBV4-1 and TRBJ1-2; D might be TRBD1 (6 bases). Germline CDR1 MGHRA, CDR2 YSYEKL. The germline V and J ends were trimmed by 1 base and 2 bases, with 11 bases remaining between them. The CDR3 spans 15 residues. In nucleotides, the CDR3 is TGCGCCAGCAGCCAAGGTGGTGGACAGAACTATGGCTACACCTTC. It codes for CASSQGGGQNYGYTF.

This chain connects TRBV28 to TRBJ2-6, with 8 bases aligning to TRBD2. In germline, CDR1 is MDHEN, CDR2 SYDVKM. V shed 6 bases, J shed 0 bases, and the junction held 7 bases outside the gene matches. The CDR3 sequence is 17 residues long. The DNA of the CDR3 is TGTGCCAGCAGCACCCCGGGAGGGGGCTCTGGGGCCAACGTCCTGACTTTC. Translation: CASSTPGGGSGANVLTF.

The genes are TRBV27 and TRBJ1-6, with 9 bases that match TRBD1. Germline loops: CDR1 MNHEY, CDR2 SMNVEV (reference sequence). J was trimmed by 13 bases and V by 0 bases; bases with no gene match: 16. The CDR3 consists of 18 residues. CDR3: CASSLSPPPTGGWLPLHF. CDR3 sequence (DNA): TGTGCCAGCAGTTTATCGCCCCCCCCGACAGGGGGGTGGTTGCCCCTCCACTTT.

This clone was picked up one time. This chain uses TRBV5-1 with TRBJ2-6; D possibly corresponds to TRBD1 (6 bases). The CDR3 has 17 amino acids. CDR1 SGHRS and CDR2 YFSETQ come from the germline V gene. Trimming pared 7 bases from V and 0 bases from J, leaving 17 bases between. This chain's CDR3 is CASRSPGVSSGANVLTF. Written as DNA, the CDR3 is TGCGCCAGCCGGTCTCCAGGGGTGTCCTCTGGGGCCAACGTCCTGACTTTC.

The rearrangement links TRBV6-2 or TRBV6-3 to TRBJ1-2, with 10 bases aligning to TRBD1. The CDR3 spans 15 residues. J gave up 2 bases and V 4 bases, and 4 bases lay outside the gene matches. The germline V gene encodes CDR1 MNHEY and CDR2 SVGEGT. Here the CDR3 DNA reads TGTGCCAGCAGTTCACCGGGACAGGGGAACTATGGCTACACCTTC. It yields the protein CASSSPGQGNYGYTF.

CDR3 coding DNA: TGTGCCAGCAGTGAGCACAGGGGGCGGTGGAATGAGACCCAGTACTTC. Protein product: CASSEHRGRWNETQYF. V usage is TRBV6-1 and J usage is TRBJ2-5; 9 nucleotides match TRBD1. CDR3 size: 16 residues. The germline V gene has CDR1 MNHNS and CDR2 SASEGT. V lost 3 bases, J lost 5 bases, and 10 bases stayed unmatched.

The genes are TRBV27 and TRBJ2-7; D remains unclear. This CDR3 has 13 residues. Trimming pared 2 bases from V and 6 bases from J, leaving 11 bases between. Germline CDR1 and CDR2: MNHEY and SMNVEV (reference sequence). The CDR3 region has the DNA TGTGCCAGCAGTTTACTAACGGTCGGCGAGCAGTACTTC. It translates to CASSLLTVGEQYF.

CDR3 bases: TGTGCCAGCAGTTTAGACCCCCTAGCGGGGGTGTCAGATACGCAGTATTTT. Its protein product is CASSLDPLAGVSDTQYF. The chain has TRBV28 and TRBJ2-3, with 10 bases aligning to TRBD2. V lost 2 bases, J lost 4 bases, and 9 bases stayed unmatched. CDR3 length: 17 residues. Per the germline V gene, CDR1 is MDHEN and CDR2 is SYDVKM.

V and J are TRBV28 and TRBJ2-2, with TRBD2 as a possible D gene (6 bases). Trimming left V 8 bases short and J 5 bases short, with 18 bases between. The CDR3 sequence is 15 residues long. Looked up from germline, CDR1 is MDHEN and CDR2 is SYDVKM. CDR3 coding DNA: TGTGCCAGCCGCTGGTGGAAAGGGACTACCGGGGAGCTGTTTTTT. It specifies CASRWWKGTTGELFF.

The rearrangement joins TRBV5-1 to TRBJ2-2; 9 bases agree with TRBD2. With 0 bases clipped from V and 6 bases from J, the junction kept 3 bases outside the gene matches. The V gene's germline CDR1 is SGHRS and CDR2 YFSETQ. This CDR3 is 15 amino acids long. In DNA, the CDR3 is TGCGCCAGCAGCTTGGTTCCTAGCGGGGCCGGGGAGCTGTTTTTT. It codes for CASSLVPSGAGELFF.

This rearrangement joins TRBV7-9 to TRBJ1-6; 8 positions match TRBD1. J gave up 5 bases and V 5 bases, and 2 bases lay outside the gene matches. Germline CDR1 reads SEHNR; CDR2 reads FQNEAQ (reference sequence). The CDR3 is 14 amino acids. For the CDR3, the DNA is TGTGCCAGCAGCACGGACAGGGATAATTCACCCCTCCACTTT. This codes for CASSTDRDNSPLHF.

The chain is built from TRBV28 and TRBJ1-5, with TRBD1 as a possible D gene (6 bases). V was pared by 2 bases and J by 0 bases, with 11 bases between. There are 16 residues in the CDR3. Germline CDR1 reads MDHEN; CDR2 reads SYDVKM. In nucleotides, the CDR3 is TGTGCCAGCAGTTTACTCACAGGGTATAGCAATCAGCCCCAGCATTTT. Amino acid sequence: CASSLLTGYSNQPQHF.

The rearrangement joins TRBV11-3 to TRBJ2-6; 9 bases are a match to TRBD2. This CDR3 spans 17 amino acids. The ends lost 7 bases at V and 3 bases at J; junction bases unmatched: 10. Germline V CDR1 and CDR2: SGHNT, YENEEA. The CDR3 spells CASTRGGGAYGANVLTF. The CDR3 nucleotides are TGTGCCAGCACCCGAGGCGGGGGGGCCTATGGGGCCAACGTCCTGACTTTC.